This section outlines one TCR beta chain sequence together with its context. Its antigen has not been determined. Per-nucleotide qualities are absent, and no much larger clonotype sits a single base away. These data are taken from a study of blood T cell repertoires in COVID-19 (TCRdb year 2020). Concerning the study at large: Collaborator samples came from the United States, Italy and Spain and covered acute and convalescent phases of COVID-19. The repertoires were made available in a free public database intended to serve as a resource for research on the immune response to SARS-CoV-2. Where HLA class I and class II types were available, the types were taken from metadata supplied by the sample provider, not from assay-based typing. Samples were obtained from the ongoing ImmuneRACE study (first 160 participants) and from 1,200 or so subjects provided by 6 global collaborators. Subjects who had been exposed to COVID-19, were actively infected with it, or had recovered from it provided the deeply sampled blood TCRbeta repertoires that made up the dataset. A de-identified subject ID, COVID-19 status, age in years and sex were almost always included in the sample metadata. The prospective study material was composed of cDNA or gDNA derived from T cells, B-cell-depleted T cells, or PBMCs.

In Seattle, one collaborating source enrolled patients while the infection was active and tracked those patients longitudinally over the course of disease. The collaborating institutions used their own protocols to collect whole blood in K2EDTA tubes. Collaborator samples were shipped for TCRbeta analysis as frozen whole blood, isolated PBMCs, or DNA extracted from either sample type. General conclusions and limits of the study: The amount of clinical and demographic metadata varied by source and participant and was provided uncurated.

The V end loses 5 bases and the J end loses 2 bases, and a stretch of 9 bases separates them. For CDR1 and CDR2, the germline V gene lists SGHTA and FQGTGA. From cysteine to phenylalanine, the CDR3 is 13 amino acids long. Only the CDR3 region is kept as DNA, spanning 39 bases read in frame from base 1. The immunoSEQ Assay, a bias-controlled multiplex PCR, was used to amplify TCRbeta CDR3 regions from genomic DNA. On the study's bioinformatics: The number of nucleated cells in each sample was estimated from the amplification of reference gene primers within the assay. To quantify the absolute abundance of each unique TCRbeta CDR3 rearrangement, sequence reads were collapsed and filtered. For each sample, productive Simpson clonality was calculated as the square root of Simpson's diversity index across productive rearrangements. TCRdb took this table from immuneACCESS and kept in-frame rearrangements with V and J called. Such tables lack part of the clones; where checked against another copy, unresolved V genes explain under half of the gap, and the rest is unexplained. Clone size and the V and J calls come from that table; the DNA yielded D and trimming. The sample has approximately 440,000 clones on record, 88% of them singletons. Of the sample, about 12% falls within the top ten clones.

The sequencing sample was made of peripheral blood. The TCR sequence derives from a woman in her fifties or sixties with COVID-19, enrolled during active disease. The rearrangement joined TRBV7-3 to TRBJ1-2, and the D gene may be TRBD1, 6 bases matching. The sequence in DNA is TGTGCCAGCAGCGAAGGGGGAAACTATGGCTACACCTTC. This translates into CASSEGGNYGYTF.